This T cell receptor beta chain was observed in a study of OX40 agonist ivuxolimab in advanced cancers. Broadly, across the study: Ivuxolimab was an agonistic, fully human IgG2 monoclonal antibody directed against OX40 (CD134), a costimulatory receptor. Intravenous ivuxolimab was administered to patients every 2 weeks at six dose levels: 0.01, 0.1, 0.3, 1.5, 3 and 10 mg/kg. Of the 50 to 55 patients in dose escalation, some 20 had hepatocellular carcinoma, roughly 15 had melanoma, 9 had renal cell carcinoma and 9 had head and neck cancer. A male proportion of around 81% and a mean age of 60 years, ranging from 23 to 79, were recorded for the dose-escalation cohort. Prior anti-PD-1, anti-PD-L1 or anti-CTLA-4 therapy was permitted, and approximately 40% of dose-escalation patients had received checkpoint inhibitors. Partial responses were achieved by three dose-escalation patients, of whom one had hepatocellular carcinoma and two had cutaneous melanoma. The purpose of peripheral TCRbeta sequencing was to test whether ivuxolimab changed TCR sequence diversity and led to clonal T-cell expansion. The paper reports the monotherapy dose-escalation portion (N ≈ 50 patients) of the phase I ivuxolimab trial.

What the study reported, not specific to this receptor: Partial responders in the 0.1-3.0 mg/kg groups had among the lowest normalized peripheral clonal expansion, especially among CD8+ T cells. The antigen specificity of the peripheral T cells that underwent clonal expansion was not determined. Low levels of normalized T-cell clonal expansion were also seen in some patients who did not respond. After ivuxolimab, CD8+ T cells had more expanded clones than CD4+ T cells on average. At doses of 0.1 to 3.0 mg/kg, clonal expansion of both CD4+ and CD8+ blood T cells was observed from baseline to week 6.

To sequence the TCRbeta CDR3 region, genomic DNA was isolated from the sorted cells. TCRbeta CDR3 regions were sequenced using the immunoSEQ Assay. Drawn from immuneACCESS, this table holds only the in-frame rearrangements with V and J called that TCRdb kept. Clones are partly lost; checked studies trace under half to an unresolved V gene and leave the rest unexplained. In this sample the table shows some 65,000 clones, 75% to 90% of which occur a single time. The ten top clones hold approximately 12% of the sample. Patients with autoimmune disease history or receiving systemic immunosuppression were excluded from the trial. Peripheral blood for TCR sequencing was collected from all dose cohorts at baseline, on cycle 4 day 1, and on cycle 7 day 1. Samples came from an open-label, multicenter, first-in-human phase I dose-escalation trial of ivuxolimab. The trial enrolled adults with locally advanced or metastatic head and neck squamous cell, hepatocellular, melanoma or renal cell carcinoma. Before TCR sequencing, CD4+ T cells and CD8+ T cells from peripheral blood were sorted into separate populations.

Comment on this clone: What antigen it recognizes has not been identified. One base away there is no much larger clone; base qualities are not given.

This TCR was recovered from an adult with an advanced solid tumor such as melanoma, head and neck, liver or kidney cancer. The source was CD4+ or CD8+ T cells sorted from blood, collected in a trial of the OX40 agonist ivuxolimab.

The DNA is as follows: TGTGCCAGCAGCTGGGGACTAGCGTCGAACACCGGGGAGCTGTTTTTT. Protein translation: CASSWGLASNTGELFF. The sequence is built from TRBV7-9 and TRBJ2-2; 10 central bases correspond to TRBD2. Its CDR3 holds 16 amino acids, cysteine through phenylalanine. Left in the record is the CDR3 DNA by itself, 48 bases read in frame from the first base. The CDR1 and CDR2 encoded by the germline V gene (reference sequence) are SEHNR and FQNEAQ. V trim: 4 bases; J trim: 0 bases; unmatched bases: 2.